The next 27 T cell receptor beta chains were all read from a single sample in a study of shared clonotypes between healthy human individuals. Assay: immunoSEQ multiplex PCR; the TCRdb copy retains only in-frame clones and omits some. The table records about a million clones, about 72% of them present only once. The sample was memory CD4+ T cells from PBMCs. The subset: CD45RA-negative fraction. The source is a man aged 18 to 29 in good health. Some clones in this sample may be carry-over from other donors' samples.

The chain couples TRBV7-9 to TRBJ2-5; D is ambiguous. Trimming pared 1 base from V and 4 bases from J, leaving 7 bases between. Germline loops: CDR1 SEHNR, CDR2 FQNEAQ (reference sequence). The CDR3 is made up of 13 amino acids. The CDR3 is CASSLGRAETQYF. Written as DNA, the CDR3 is TGTGCCAGCAGCTTAGGTAGGGCAGAGACCCAGTACTTC.

The J gene is TRBJ2-3, the V gene TRBV4-1; 12 bases line up with TRBD2. Germline CDR1 is MGHRA and CDR2 is YSYEKL. The CDR3 is made up of 16 amino acids. Germline trimming cut 4 bases from V and 5 bases from J; bases unmatched to any gene: 7. The CDR3 DNA is TGCGCCAGCAGCCCTAGCGGGAGGGCCTGGGAAGATACGCAGTATTTT. Protein product: CASSPSGRAWEDTQYF.

The chain couples TRBV5-5 to TRBJ2-7, with TRBD1 identical over 8 bases. V trimming: 4 bases; J trimming: 2 bases; junction bases outside the gene matches: 11. Germline CDR1 and CDR2: SGHKS and YYEKEE (reference sequence). The CDR3 contains 16 residues. The CDR3: CASSPNRQGRTYEQYF. CDR3 DNA: TGTGCCAGCAGCCCCAACCGACAGGGGCGAACCTACGAGCAGTACTTC. Together with reference TRBV5-5 and TRBJ2-7, the CDR3 gives the full variable domain: DAGVTQSPTHLIKTRGQQVTLRCSPISGHKSVSWYQQVLGQGPQFIFQYYEKEERGRGNFPDRFSARQFPNYSSELNVNALLLGDSALYLCASSPNRQGRTYEQYFGPGTRLTVT.

This chain uses TRBV30 with TRBJ2-2; TRBD2 is a possible D gene (6 bases). V was shortened by 2 bases and J by 4 bases, with 8 bases between the two germline ends. In germline, CDR1 is GTSNPN, CDR2 SVGIG (reference sequence). CDR3 length: 13 amino acids. CDR3 residues: CAWSWGVTGELFF. The CDR3 DNA reads TGTGCCTGGAGTTGGGGGGTCACCGGGGAGCTGTTTTTT.

The chain has TRBV18 and TRBJ2-7, with TRBD1 identical over 7 bases. This CDR3 comprises 14 residues. Germline loops: CDR1 KGHSH, CDR2 LQKENI. The trim removed 3 bases at V and 2 bases at J, leaving 4 bases unmatched. The CDR3 here is CASSPGQLAYEQYF. CDR3 bases: TGTGCCAGCTCACCGGGACAGTTAGCCTACGAGCAGTACTTC.

This sequence joins TRBV7-6 and TRBJ1-5; D is ambiguous. The V end lost 4 bases, the J end lost 6 bases, and 13 bases lay between the germline ends. CDR1 is SGHVS and CDR2 is FNYEAQ in the germline V gene. The CDR3 consists of 14 residues. CDR3 nucleotide sequence: TGTGCCAGCAGCTCGGGCCCGGCGGGTCAGCCCCAGCATTTT. Translation: CASSSGPAGQPQHF.

The chain links TRBV27 to TRBJ1-3, with 7 bases fitting TRBD1. V trimming: 3 bases; J trimming: 3 bases; junction bases outside the gene matches: 2. CDR3 length: 14 residues. The germline V gene encodes CDR1 MNHEY and CDR2 SMNVEV (reference sequence). This CDR3 reads CASSFTGVGNTIYF. The CDR3 region has the DNA TGTGCCAGCAGTTTCACAGGGGTTGGAAACACCATATATTTT.

J is TRBJ2-6 and V is TRBV5-5, with a weak D call TRBD1 (5 bases). CDR1 and CDR2 from the germline V gene are SGHKS and YYEKEE (reference sequence). The CDR3 sequence is 17 residues long. V lost 1 base and J 0 bases, leaving 11 bases between the germline ends. CDR3 residues: CASSLTGRASGANVLTF. The CDR3 DNA reads TGTGCCAGCAGCTTGACCGGCAGGGCCTCTGGGGCCAACGTCCTGACTTTC.

This sequence joins TRBV7-2 and TRBJ1-1; 9 positions agree with TRBD1. V shed 10 bases and J 2 bases; nucleotides not matched to a gene: 5. This CDR3 is built from 13 residues. CDR1 and CDR2 from the germline V gene are SGHTA and FQGNSA. The CDR3 DNA reads as TGTGCCACCAAGGACAGGGGAAACACTGAAGCTTTCTTT. Its translation is CATKDRGNTEAFF.

V usage is TRBV5-4 and J usage is TRBJ2-5; TRBD2 agrees at 9 bases. The CDR3 runs 16 residues. Trimming at V came to 2 bases and at J to 1 base, leaving 6 bases not matched to a gene. Germline-derived CDR1 and CDR2 are SGHNT and YYREEE (reference sequence). CDR3 residues: CASSFGASGAQETQYF. Here the CDR3 DNA reads TGTGCCAGCAGCTTTGGTGCTAGCGGGGCCCAAGAGACCCAGTACTTC.

The chain carries TRBV4-3 and TRBJ1-4; D gene unclear. From germline, CDR1 is LGHNA and CDR2 YSLEER. Trimming removed 0 bases from V and 8 bases from J, with 7 bases in between. CDR3 length: 13 residues. Here the CDR3 DNA reads TGCGCCAGCAGCCAAGAAGTGTGGGAAAAACTGTTTTTT. It translates to CASSQEVWEKLFF.

There are a few counts of this clone. V and J are TRBV5-4 and TRBJ1-2; 9 bases agree with TRBD1. J was trimmed by 5 bases and V by 3 bases; bases with no gene match: 5. The CDR3 contains 14 residues. Germline values: CDR1 SGHNT, CDR2 YYREEE (reference sequence). Here the CDR3 reads CASSSTGGRYGYTF. In DNA, the CDR3 is TGTGCCAGCAGCTCGACAGGGGGAAGGTATGGCTACACCTTC.

This clone appeared once. This may stem from a read error, because a much larger clone lies one nucleotide away. The chain uses TRBV5-3 and TRBJ2-1; D is ambiguous. TRBV5-3 is an ORF, with its function uncertain. This CDR3 comprises 9 residues. The CDR3 spells CARGDERFF. Written as DNA, the CDR3 is TGTGCCAGAGGGGATGAGCGGTTCTTC.

This clone occurred a few times. V and J are TRBV7-7 and TRBJ2-5; D uncertain. This CDR3 region has 14 residues. Germline V gives CDR1 SSHAT, CDR2 FNYEAQ (reference sequence). V was cut by 1 base and J by 2 bases, with 8 bases left in between. The CDR3 here is CASSLVPGQETQYF. The DNA of the CDR3 is TGTGCCAGCAGCTTAGTGCCTGGGCAAGAGACCCAGTACTTC.

This chain uses TRBV28 with TRBJ2-7, with 9 bases lining up with TRBD1. Germline V gives CDR1 MDHEN, CDR2 SYDVKM. V was pared by 6 bases and J by 0 bases, with 9 bases of the junction left unmatched. CDR3 length: 16 residues. CDR3 protein: CASSLLGTGSSYEQYF. Here the CDR3 DNA reads TGTGCCAGCAGCCTTTTAGGGACAGGGAGCTCCTACGAGCAGTACTTC.

The rearrangement uses TRBV5-1 and TRBJ2-1; tentative D call: TRBD2 (6 bases). V was clipped by 2 bases and J by 7 bases, with 19 bases between them. Germline assignment: CDR1 SGHRS and CDR2 YFSETQ. The CDR3 has 16 amino acids. CDR3 sequence reads: CASSFSSGAGRNEQFF. As DNA, the CDR3 is TGCGCCAGCAGCTTTTCCAGTGGGGCGGGGAGAAATGAGCAGTTCTTC.

On this clone: Different DNA sequences within this sample yield the same CDR3. V is TRBV5-4 and J is TRBJ1-2, with 8 bases aligning to TRBD1. With 4 bases clipped from V and 0 bases from J, the junction kept 2 bases outside the gene matches. CDR3 size: 14 residues. Germline V gene lookup returns CDR1 SGHNT and CDR2 YYREEE (reference sequence). The CDR3 DNA reads TGTGCCAGCAGCCTGGACAGGGCTAACTATGGCTACACCTTC. This gives the protein CASSLDRANYGYTF. The full variable domain, its missing parts supplied by reference TRBV5-4 and TRBJ1-2, is ETGVTQSPTHLIKTRGQQVTLRCSSQSGHNTVSWYQQALGQGPQFIFQYYREEENGRGNFPPRFSGLQFPNYSSELNVNALELDDSALYLCASSLDRANYGYTFGSGTRLTVV.

In its sample, this clone was seen once. This chain links TRBV5-5 with TRBJ2-7; D gene ambiguous. Germline V gene sequence: CDR1 SGHKS, CDR2 YYEKEE (reference sequence). The V and J ends lost 0 bases and 3 bases respectively, with 7 bases between them. This CDR3 spans 13 amino acids. CDR3 DNA: TGTGCCAGCAGCTTGGAGTCGTTCTACGAGCAGTACTTC. This codes for CASSLESFYEQYF.

Points on this clone: Other DNA sequences in this sample translate to the same CDR3. Written as DNA, the CDR3 is TGCGCCAGCAGCTTGGATGGGGGATATGGCTACACCTTC. Protein product: CASSLDGGYGYTF. V and J are TRBV5-1 and TRBJ1-2, with a tentative D call TRBD1 (5 bases). CDR3 size: 13 residues. Germline V gives CDR1 SGHRS, CDR2 YFSETQ. V lost 0 bases and J lost 5, with 8 bases in between.

The genes are TRBV9 and TRBJ1-3; D call uncertain. Trimming stripped 0 bases from V and 4 bases from J, with 14 bases between. The CDR3 runs to 16 residues. Germline V gene data show CDR1 as SGDLS and CDR2 as YYNGEE. The DNA for the CDR3 is TGTGCCAGCAGCGTAGATGGTCCGGCAGTCGGAAACACCATATATTTT. Translating it yields CASSVDGPAVGNTIYF. Based on the CDR3 plus reference TRBV9 and TRBJ1-3, the full variable domain is DSGVTQTPKHLITATGQRVTLRCSPRSGDLSVYWYQQSLDQGLQFLIQYYNGEERAKGNILERFSAQQFPDLHSELNLSSLELGDSALYFCASSVDGPAVGNTIYFGEGSWLTVV.

Concerning this clone itself: A far larger clone is only one base removed, so a read error is likely. This rearrangement joins TRBV13 to TRBJ2-5; weak D call: TRBD1 (6 bases). CDR3 length: 13 residues. Germline V gene data show CDR1 as PRHDT and CDR2 as FYEKMQ (reference sequence). CDR3 protein: CAGQQGPRQTQHF. The DNA of the CDR3 is TGTGCCGGACAACAGGGCCCTAGACAGACCCAGCACTTC.

CDR3: CASRDRAYNEQFF. CDR3 DNA sequence: TGTGCCAGCCGGGACAGGGCCTACAATGAGCAGTTCTTC. This chain links TRBV27 with TRBJ2-1, with TRBD1 identical over 9 bases. V gave up 8 bases and J gave up 2 bases; unmatched junction bases: 1. Germline assignment: CDR1 MNHEY and CDR2 SMNVEV (reference sequence). This CDR3 region has 13 residues.

V is TRBV7-9 and J is TRBJ2-3; D ambiguous. Looked up from germline, CDR1 is SEHNR and CDR2 is FQNEAQ (reference sequence). The germline V and J ends were trimmed by 1 base and 5 bases, with 7 bases remaining between them. The CDR3 contains 13 residues. The CDR3 loop is CASSLGSGDTQYF. The DNA of the CDR3 is TGTGCCAGCAGCTTAGGGTCCGGAGATACGCAGTATTTT. Full variable domain (outside the CDR3, taken from reference TRBV7-9 and TRBJ2-3): DTGVSQNPRHKITKRGQNVTFRCDPISEHNRLYWYRQTLGQGPEFLTYFQNEAQLEKSRLLSDRFSAERPKGSFSTLEIQRTEQGDSAMYLCASSLGSGDTQYFGPGTRLTVL.

This chain uses TRBV25-1 with TRBJ2-7; 7 bases match TRBD1. The CDR3 is 14 residues long. Per germline, CDR1 MGHDK and CDR2 SYGVNS. The V and J ends lost 3 bases and 0 bases, in that order; junction bases with no gene match: 2. CDR3 in amino acids: CASSDGTDSYEQYF. Written as DNA, the CDR3 is TGTGCCAGCAGTGACGGGACAGACTCCTACGAGCAGTACTTC.

Regarding this clone: A far larger clone is only one base removed, so a read error is likely. The chain couples TRBV28 to TRBJ1-2; no reliable D call. CDR1 and CDR2 from the germline V gene are MDHEN and SYDVKM. The CDR3 has 14 residues. Trimming removed 5 bases at V and 1 base at J, with 11 bases between. Here the CDR3 reads CASSPSPLNYGYTF. CDR3 in DNA: TGTGCCAGCAGTCCTTCCCCTCTTAACTATGGCTACACCTTC.

As concerns this clone: Other nucleotide sequences from this sample produce the same CDR3. The genes are TRBV7-8 and TRBJ2-7; D perhaps matches TRBD1 (6 bases). Germline V gives CDR1 SGHVS, CDR2 FQNEAQ. Between the trimmed V and J ends, which lost 5 bases and 2 bases, there was a span of 13 bases. The CDR3 is 14 residues long. The CDR3 sequence: CASSLRDTAYEQYF. The CDR3 DNA follows: TGTGCCAGCAGCCTCCGGGACACGGCCTACGAGCAGTACTTC. Looking up the rest from reference TRBV7-8 and TRBJ2-7 gives the full variable domain: GAGVSQSPRYKVAKRGQDVALRCDPISGHVSLFWYQQALGQGPEFLTYFQNEAQLDKSGLPSDRFFAERPEGSVSTLKIQRTQQEDSAVYLCASSLRDTAYEQYFGPGTRLTVT.

The V call is TRBV6-6, the J call TRBJ1-4, with D perhaps matching TRBD1 (6 bases). From germline, CDR1 is MNHNY and CDR2 SVGAGI (reference sequence). The CDR3 spans 14 residues. The ends were cut back, 10 bases at V and 8 bases at J, with 20 bases in the middle. CDR3 region: CATQERGLEEKLFF. DNA for the CDR3: TGTGCCACCCAGGAAAGGGGGTTGGAAGAAAAACTGTTTTTT.